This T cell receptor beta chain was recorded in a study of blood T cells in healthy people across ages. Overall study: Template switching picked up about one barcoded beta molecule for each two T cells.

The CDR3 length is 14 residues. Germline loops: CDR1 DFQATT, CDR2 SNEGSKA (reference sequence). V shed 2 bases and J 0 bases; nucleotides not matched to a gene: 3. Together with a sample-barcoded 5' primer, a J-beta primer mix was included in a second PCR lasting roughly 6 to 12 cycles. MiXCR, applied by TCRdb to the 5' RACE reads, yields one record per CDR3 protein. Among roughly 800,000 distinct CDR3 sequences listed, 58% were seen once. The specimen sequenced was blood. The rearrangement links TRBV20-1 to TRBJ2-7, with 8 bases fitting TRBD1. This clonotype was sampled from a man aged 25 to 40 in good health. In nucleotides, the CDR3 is TGCAGTGCTAGACCAGGACAGGGCTCCTACGAGCAGTACTTC. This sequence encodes CSARPGQGSYEQYF.